This T cell receptor (beta chain) derives from a study of naive and memory T cell subsets. Sequential positive selection took CD4 T cells first, then CD8 T cells. The beta constant-region primer was an equimolar mix of two oligonucleotides covering TRBC1 and TRBC2. Ligated cDNA was amplified by four rounds of PCR with nested alpha and beta constant-region primers and SP2. Via MiXCR, TCRdb re-called the UMI-ligation and nested PCR reads, giving one row per CDR3 protein. The sample holds over 110,000 distinct CDR3 sequences, more than 15% seen once. Study-level findings and limits: Naive and memory repertoire findings lacked a ground truth for validation. A few larger clonotypes appeared in naive repertoires, especially CD8, possibly memory cells re-expressing CD45RA. Over 90% of naive TCR sequences appeared only once, unlike memory subsets. Gini index rose across naive, CM, EM and EMRA in CD4 and CD8.

This clonotype has at least ten counts. Its antigen is unknown. The clonotype was recovered from a human donor in good health. Material: naive CD8+ T cells from blood.

Here the CDR3 DNA reads TGTGCCAGCAGTTTTTGGGACAGGGTGAAATCTGACACTGAAGCTTTCTTT. Protein: CASSFWDRVKSDTEAFF. The chain has TRBV28 and TRBJ1-1; TRBD1 matches at 9 bases. V dropped 3 bases and J dropped 3; count of bases not matched to a gene: 11. This CDR3 has 17 residues. Germline CDR1 MDHEN, CDR2 SYDVKM.